This T cell receptor (beta chain) appears in the sequencing data of a study of blood T cell repertoires in COVID-19. The wider study: Samples came from the United States, Italy and Spain, spanning acute and convalescent COVID-19. T cells, B-cell-depleted T cells, or PBMCs supplied cDNA or gDNA.

Source study methods: Amplification of reference gene primers was used by the study to estimate nucleated cell counts. Some clones are missing from TCRdb's copy, which holds only in-frame ones; the method was immunoSEQ multiplex PCR. That table is the source of V, J and clone size, and D and trimming were worked out from the DNA. The sample has approximately 160,000 clones, about three quarters seen once. This CDR3 spans 18 amino acids. V was pared by 4 bases and J by 6 bases, with 15 bases of the junction left unmatched. Germline loops: CDR1 LGHDT, CDR2 YNNKEL (reference sequence). The source is a man in his 60s with acute or convalescent COVID-19. Sequencing used peripheral blood. The rearrangement links TRBV3-1 (or the pseudogene TRBV3-2) to TRBJ1-2; TRBD1 aligns across 12 bases. The CDR3 sequence: CASSLAPGQGARRNGYTF. The CDR3 DNA sequence: TGTGCCAGCAGCCTCGCTCCGGGACAGGGGGCGCGACGTAATGGCTACACCTTC.